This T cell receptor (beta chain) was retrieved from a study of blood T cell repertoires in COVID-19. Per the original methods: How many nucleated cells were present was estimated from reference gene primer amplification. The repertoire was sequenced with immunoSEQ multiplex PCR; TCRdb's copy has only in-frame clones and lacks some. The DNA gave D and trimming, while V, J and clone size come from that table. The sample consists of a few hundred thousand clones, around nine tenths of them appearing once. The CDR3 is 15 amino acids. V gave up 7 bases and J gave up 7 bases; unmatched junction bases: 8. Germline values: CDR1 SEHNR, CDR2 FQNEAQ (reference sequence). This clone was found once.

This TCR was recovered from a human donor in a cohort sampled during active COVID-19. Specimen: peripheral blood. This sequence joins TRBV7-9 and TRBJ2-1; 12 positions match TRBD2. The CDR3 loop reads CASIQGLAGENEQFF. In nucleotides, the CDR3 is TGTGCCAGCATCCAGGGACTAGCGGGCGAAAATGAGCAGTTCTTC.